This T cell receptor beta chain was sequenced during a study of T cell responses to AZD1222 COVID-19 vaccine. Assay: immunoSEQ multiplex PCR; the TCRdb copy retains only in-frame clones and omits some. The sample has some 140,000 clones, around 90% seen once. There are 10 residues in the CDR3. The germline V gene encodes CDR1 SNHLY and CDR2 FYNNEI. V was trimmed by 7 bases and J by 4 bases, leaving 5 bases between them. Remarks on this clone: The identical CDR3 is also encoded by other nucleotide sequences in the sample.

The chain is built from TRBV2 and TRBJ2-7; D unresolved. The sample was peripheral blood, taken on day 0 of AZD1222 vaccination. This TCR came from an adult in good health. The CDR3 is CASNGYEQYF. The CDR3 DNA is TGTGCCAGCAACGGGTACGAGCAGTACTTC.